These 4 T cell receptor beta chains were sequenced from one sample in a study of shared clonotypes between healthy human individuals. The protocol was immunoSEQ multiplex PCR, while the TCRdb copy is restricted to in-frame clones and leaves out a portion. The table has millions of clones, 85% to 95% seen once. Sequenced sample: naive CD4+ T cells sorted from blood. The subset was: CD45RA+ positively selected. The receptors here all came from a young man in good health.

The rearrangement joins TRBV10-3 to TRBJ2-3; 8 bases are shared with TRBD2. The CDR3 has 15 residues. Germline values: CDR1 ENHRY, CDR2 SYGVKD. After removal of 3 bases from V and 2 bases from J, the junction contained 4 bases not matched to a gene. The CDR3 sequence is CAISDGRDLTDTQYF. The DNA of the CDR3 is TGTGCCATCAGTGACGGGAGGGATCTCACAGATACGCAGTATTTT.

The V and J genes are TRBV4-2 and TRBJ1-1; D possibly corresponds to TRBD1 (5 bases). This CDR3 is 19 amino acids long. With 4 bases removed from V and 0 bases from J, the gap between germline ends came to 24 bases. Germline-derived CDR1 and CDR2 are LGHNA and YNFKEQ. DNA of the CDR3: TGTGCCAGCAGCCCCGCCATATCCCGTGGTATGGGGCTGAACACTGAAGCTTTCTTT. This translates into CASSPAISRGMGLNTEAFF.

This clone has only one observation. The chain is built from TRBV7-2 and TRBJ1-5; the D gene is possibly TRBD1 (6 bases). The germline V gene has CDR1 SGHTA and CDR2 FQGNSA. CDR3 length equals 15 residues. Trimming took off 5 bases at V and 3 bases at J, with 14 bases between the two ends. The CDR3 spells CASSGTGHDNQPQHF. CDR3 in DNA: TGTGCCAGCAGCGGAACGGGACACGACAATCAGCCCCAGCATTTT.

The chain couples TRBV7-2 to TRBJ2-3; D unclear. This CDR3 is 15 amino acids long. CDR1 SGHTA and CDR2 FQGNSA come from the germline V gene. Trimming removed 1 base at V and 1 base at J, with 9 bases between. The CDR3 DNA follows: TGTGCCAGCAGCTTAGTTGCCATAGGCACAGATACGCAGTATTTT. It encodes CASSLVAIGTDTQYF. The whole variable domain, filled in from reference TRBV7-2 and TRBJ2-3, reads GAGVSQSPSNKVTEKGKDVELRCDPISGHTALYWYRQSLGQGLEFLIYFQGNSAPDKSGLPSDRFSAERTGGSVSTLTIQRTQQEDSAVYLCASSLVAIGTDTQYFGPGTRLTVL.